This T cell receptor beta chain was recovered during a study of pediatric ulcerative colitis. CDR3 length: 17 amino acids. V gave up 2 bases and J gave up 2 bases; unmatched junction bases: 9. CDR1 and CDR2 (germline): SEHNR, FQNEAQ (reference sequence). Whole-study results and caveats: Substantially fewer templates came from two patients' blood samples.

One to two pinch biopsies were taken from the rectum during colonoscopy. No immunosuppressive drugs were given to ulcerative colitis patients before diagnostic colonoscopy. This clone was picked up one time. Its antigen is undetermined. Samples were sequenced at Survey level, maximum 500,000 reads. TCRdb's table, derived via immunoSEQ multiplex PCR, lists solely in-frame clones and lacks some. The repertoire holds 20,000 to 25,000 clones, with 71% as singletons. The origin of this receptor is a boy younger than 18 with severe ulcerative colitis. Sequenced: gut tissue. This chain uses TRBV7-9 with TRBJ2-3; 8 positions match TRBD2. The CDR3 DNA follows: TGTGCCAGCAGCTTAATCCTTGGCGGGGGGTTCACAGATACGCAGTATTTT. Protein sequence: CASSLILGGGFTDTQYF. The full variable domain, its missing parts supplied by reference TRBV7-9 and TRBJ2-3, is DTGVSQNPRHKITKRGQNVTFRCDPISEHNRLYWYRQTLGQGPEFLTYFQNEAQLEKSRLLSDRFSAERPKGSFSTLEIQRTEQGDSAMYLCASSLILGGGFTDTQYFGPGTRLTVL.